This T cell receptor beta chain was recorded in a study of PD-1 blockade in classical Hodgkin lymphoma. General study findings and limits: Possibly reflecting disease activity or prior therapy, repertoire differences have causes that remain undefined. Before treatment, complete responders showed about the same diversity as newly diagnosed patients.

TCRdb keeps only in-frame clones here, not all; method: immunoSEQ multiplex PCR. The sample shows about 29,000 clones, about 91% of them seen only once. V lost 1 base, J lost 3 bases, and 0 bases stayed unmatched. CDR1 is SEHNR, CDR2 FQNEAQ, per germline (reference sequence). CDR3 length: 15 amino acids. No patient escaped relapse after autologous stem cell transplantation, and brentuximab vedotin exposure varied. The investigators isolated CD8+ T cells from thawed PBMCs using magnetic negative selection. With regard to this clone: The antigen remains unidentified.

V gene TRBV7-9 combines with J gene TRBJ2-3; 11 nucleotides match TRBD2. Sequenced material: CD8+ T cells from blood, taken at baseline. The receptor comes from a human donor with classical Hodgkin lymphoma. As DNA, the CDR3 is TGTGCCAGCAGCTTAGGACTAGCGGGAACAGATACGCAGTATTTT. This gives the protein CASSLGLAGTDTQYF.